This TCR beta chain was captured in a study of blood T cells in healthy people across ages. Alongside a J-beta primer mix, a sample-barcoded 5' primer served in a second PCR lasting 7 to 11 cycles. One entry per CDR3 protein, called by TCRdb with MiXCR from the 5' RACE reads. The sample has fewer than 800,000 distinct CDR3 sequences; about 52% are singletons. The germline CDR1 and CDR2 sequences are SGHTA and FQGTGA. This CDR3 contains 18 residues. The V segment lost 1 base and the J segment 6 bases; nucleotides outside the gene matches: 15. The sequence derives from a woman aged 55-69 years in good health. The chain couples TRBV7-3 to TRBJ2-3, with TRBD1 matching 8 bases. Sequencing used blood. The DNA of the CDR3 is TGTGCCAGCAGCTTAAGGGGGAGACAGGGGAGCTCAACGGATACGCAGTATTTT. Translation: CASSLRGRQGSSTDTQYF.